Listed here are 21 T cell receptor beta chains from one sample, sequenced in a study of blood T cell repertoires in COVID-19. Some clones are missing from TCRdb's copy, which holds only in-frame ones; the method was immunoSEQ multiplex PCR. The sample carries about half a million clones, around 85% recorded once. Input material: peripheral blood. These receptor sequences come from a human donor in a cohort sampled during active COVID-19.

In its sample, this clone was seen once. The chain has TRBV19 and TRBJ1-1; the D gene is possibly TRBD1 (6 bases). The V end was cut by 4 bases, the J end by 5 bases, with 20 bases between. The germline V gene encodes CDR1 LNHDA and CDR2 SQIVND (reference sequence). The CDR3 loop spans 16 amino acids. CDR3 residues: CASSTTGRGARTEAFF. CDR3 DNA sequence: TGTGCCAGTAGTACGACCGGGCGGGGGGCACGGACTGAAGCTTTCTTT.

This clone was seen only a few times. The chain joins TRBV6-5 to TRBJ1-1; no clear D gene. The germline V and J ends were trimmed by 0 bases and 7 bases, with 9 bases remaining between them. Germline loops: CDR1 MNHEY, CDR2 SVGAGI. This CDR3 has 13 amino acids. CDR3 amino acids: CASSYSFSREAFF. CDR3 coding DNA: TGTGCCAGCAGTTACTCCTTTTCTCGTGAAGCTTTCTTT.

Here the CDR3 DNA reads TGTGCCAGCAGTTTAGTCGGGGCGGGGGACACTGAAGCTTTCTTT. Protein product: CASSLVGAGDTEAFF. This chain uses TRBV28 with TRBJ1-1; TRBD1 is a possible D gene (5 bases). Trimming pared 2 bases from V and 3 bases from J, leaving 13 bases between. The CDR3 consists of 15 residues. Per the germline V gene, CDR1 is MDHEN and CDR2 is SYDVKM.

The chain joins TRBV4-2 to TRBJ1-2; 9 nucleotides agree with TRBD1. With 3 bases clipped from V and 2 bases from J, the junction kept 4 bases outside the gene matches. The CDR3 sequence is 15 residues long. Germline CDR1 and CDR2: LGHNA and YNFKEQ. CDR3 residues: CASSQDRGTNYGYTF. In nucleotides, the CDR3 is TGTGCCAGCAGCCAGGACAGGGGTACCAACTATGGCTACACCTTC.

This sequence joins TRBV29-1 and TRBJ2-1; TRBD1 matches at 10 bases. V lost 7 bases, J lost 8 bases, and 11 bases stayed unmatched. The germline V gene has CDR1 SQVTM and CDR2 ANQGSEA. The CDR3 is 14 amino acids. CDR3 DNA sequence: TGCAGCGCCAGGGGCGGGACAGGGGCGCATGAGCAGTTCTTC. Its protein is CSARGGTGAHEQFF.

The chain uses TRBV2 and TRBJ1-4, with a weak D call TRBD1 (5 bases). CDR1 is SNHLY and CDR2 is FYNNEI in the germline V gene. V lost 2 bases and J 8 bases, leaving 12 bases between the germline ends. CDR3 length equals 14 residues. The CDR3 is CASSERGAGEKLFF. The CDR3 coding sequence is TGTGCCAGCAGTGAACGGGGCGCGGGGGAAAAACTGTTTTTT.

The chain combines TRBV7-2 with TRBJ2-3, with TRBD2 identical over 9 bases. Trimming cost V 3 bases and J 1 base; bases outside gene matches: 11. Germline CDR1 and CDR2: SGHTA and FQGNSA. The CDR3 spans 18 residues. CDR3: CASSFIAGADFGTDTQYF. The CDR3 DNA reads TGTGCCAGCAGCTTTATAGCGGGAGCCGATTTTGGCACAGATACGCAGTATTTT.

The chain joins TRBV24-1 to TRBJ1-2; a weak D match, TRBD1 (6 bases). V was cut by 4 bases and J by 6 bases, with 14 bases left in between. CDR3 length: 14 amino acids. Germline V gives CDR1 KGHDR, CDR2 SFDVKD. CDR3 sequence reads: CATSDSNRAHGYTF. CDR3 nucleotide sequence: TGTGCCACCAGTGACTCGAACAGGGCCCATGGCTACACCTTC.

The gene calls are TRBV7-3 and TRBJ2-2; D may be TRBD1 (5 bases). The CDR3 consists of 15 residues. Germline V gene sequence: CDR1 SGHTA, CDR2 FQGTGA. Trimming removed 5 bases from V and 9 bases from J, with 19 bases in between. The CDR3 is CASSIKGAEHRELFF. DNA of the CDR3: TGTGCCAGCAGCATCAAAGGGGCCGAGCACCGGGAGCTGTTTTTT.

The rearrangement links TRBV5-5 to TRBJ1-1, with TRBD1 matching over 7 bases. Unmatched junction bases numbered 10, after V lost 4 bases and J lost 1 base. The CDR3 is made up of 16 amino acids. CDR1 and CDR2 (germline): SGHKS, YYEKEE (reference sequence). CDR3 in DNA: TGTGCCAGCAGCGGGACGGGACAGCATAAGAACACTGAAGCTTTCTTT. Its translation is CASSGTGQHKNTEAFF.

The chain has TRBV27 and TRBJ2-4, with 9 bases matching TRBD1. Germline V gene lookup returns CDR1 MNHEY and CDR2 SMNVEV (reference sequence). The CDR3 has 17 residues. After removal of 6 bases from V and 4 bases from J, the junction contained 13 bases not matched to a gene. Written as DNA, the CDR3 is TGTGCCAGCAGCACACTAGCAGGCGGACAGGGGAAAAACATTCAGTACTTC. This encodes CASSTLAGGQGKNIQYF.

The chain is built from TRBV19 and TRBJ2-1, with 7 bases aligning to TRBD2. Germline values: CDR1 LNHDA, CDR2 SQIVND (reference sequence). This CDR3 contains 14 residues. The J segment lost 9 bases and the V segment lost 5 bases, leaving 10 bases of the junction unmatched. The CDR3 spells CASSGGGGIGEQFF. CDR3 sequence (DNA): TGTGCCAGTAGTGGGGGGGGAGGGATCGGTGAGCAGTTCTTC.

The chain combines TRBV7-8 with TRBJ2-7, with 8 bases matching TRBD2. Unmatched junction bases numbered 9, after V lost 5 bases and J lost 3 bases. This CDR3 spans 15 amino acids. Germline V gives CDR1 SGHVS, CDR2 FQNEAQ. The CDR3 DNA reads as TGTGCCAGCAGCACCTTCGGGGGGGAGGGCTACGAGCAGTACTTC. Encoded protein: CASSTFGGEGYEQYF.

The chain uses TRBV7-9 and TRBJ2-1; 7 nucleotides agree with TRBD1. The junction had 10 bases not matched to a gene; V was cut back by 4 bases and J by 1 base. The CDR3 sequence is 17 residues long. Germline CDR1 and CDR2: SEHNR and FQNEAQ (reference sequence). DNA for the CDR3: TGTGCCAGCAGCTGGGGGAAAGGGGGCCGTTCCTACAATGAGCAGTTCTTC. Amino acid sequence: CASSWGKGGRSYNEQFF. The entire variable domain, with the rest obtained from reference TRBV7-9 and TRBJ2-1, is as follows: DTGVSQNPRHKITKRGQNVTFRCDPISEHNRLYWYRQTLGQGPEFLTYFQNEAQLEKSRLLSDRFSAERPKGSFSTLEIQRTEQGDSAMYLCASSWGKGGRSYNEQFFGPGTRLTVL.

The sample holds one count of this clone. The rearrangement links TRBV29-1 to TRBJ2-7; D possibly corresponds to TRBD1 (7 bases). The CDR3 loop spans 14 amino acids. The V and J ends lost 1 base and 7 bases respectively, with 17 bases between them. The V gene's germline CDR1 is SQVTM and CDR2 ANQGSEA. CDR3 coding DNA: TGCAGCGTTGAAGTAGGCCAGGGGGGTAGGGAGCAGTACTTC. This sequence encodes CSVEVGQGGREQYF.

This chain links TRBV5-6 with TRBJ2-7; 8 nucleotides line up with TRBD1. The CDR3 loop spans 15 amino acids. The germline gives CDR1 SGHDT, CDR2 YYEEEE. J gave up 1 base and V 5 bases, and 8 bases lay outside the gene matches. CDR3 coding DNA: TGTGCCAGCAGACCCCGGGACAGGCTTTCCTACGAGCAGTACTTC. This encodes CASRPRDRLSYEQYF.

CDR3 loop: CASSPVDRTEAFF. The CDR3 bases are TGTGCCAGTAGTCCCGTCGACAGAACTGAAGCTTTCTTT. The chain links TRBV19 to TRBJ1-1, with a possible D match to TRBD1 (5 bases). V lost 5 bases, J lost 5 bases, and 12 bases lay in between. Germline V CDR1 and CDR2: LNHDA, SQIVND (reference sequence). The CDR3 is 13 amino acids.

The V and J genes are TRBV5-1 and TRBJ1-2; 7 bases match TRBD1. The J segment lost 10 bases and the V segment lost 0 bases, leaving 9 bases of the junction unmatched. CDR1 SGHRS and CDR2 YFSETQ come from the germline V gene. The CDR3 runs 14 residues. The CDR3 loop is CASSLGDRVKIYTF. The CDR3 bases are TGCGCCAGCAGCTTGGGTGACAGGGTTAAAATCTACACCTTC.

The chain links TRBV4-1 to TRBJ2-5; TRBD2 agrees at 7 bases. CDR1 is MGHRA and CDR2 is YSYEKL in the germline V gene. After removal of 4 bases from V and 4 bases from J, the junction contained 12 bases not matched to a gene. CDR3 length: 16 residues. Written as DNA, the CDR3 is TGCGCCAGCAGCCCCAGCGGGGCGGGATCCCGAGAGACCCAGTACTTC. Protein sequence: CASSPSGAGSRETQYF.

The chain carries TRBV14 and TRBJ2-7; 8 nucleotides line up with TRBD1. CDR3 length equals 17 residues. The V gene end was trimmed by 2 bases and the J gene end by 3 bases; junction bases not matched to a gene: 12. Germline CDR1 SGHDN, CDR2 FVKESK. The CDR3 loop is CASSQKGTGGIHYEQYF. DNA for the CDR3: TGTGCCAGCAGCCAAAAGGGAACAGGGGGAATACACTACGAGCAGTACTTC.

This clone has only a few counts. The rearrangement links TRBV27 to TRBJ2-3, with 7 bases aligning to TRBD1. V lost 5 bases and J lost 1; bases outside the gene matches: 6. Germline loops: CDR1 MNHEY, CDR2 SMNVEV (reference sequence). This CDR3 is 15 amino acids long. CDR3 region: CASSATGVRTDTQYF. The CDR3 DNA sequence: TGTGCCAGCAGTGCAACAGGGGTACGCACAGATACGCAGTATTTT.